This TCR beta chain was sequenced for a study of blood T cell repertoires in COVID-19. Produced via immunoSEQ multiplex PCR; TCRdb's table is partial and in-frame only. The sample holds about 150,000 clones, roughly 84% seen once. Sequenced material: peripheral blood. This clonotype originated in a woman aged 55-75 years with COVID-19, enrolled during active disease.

Here the CDR3 reads CASSGRDRVTEAFF. DNA of the CDR3: TGTGCCAGCAGTGGCCGGGACAGGGTGACTGAAGCTTTCTTT. This sequence joins TRBV3-1 (or the pseudogene TRBV3-2) and TRBJ1-1; 9 bases map to TRBD1. Per germline, CDR1 LGHDT and CDR2 YNNKEL (reference sequence). The CDR3 runs to 14 residues. V trimming: 6 bases; J trimming: 5 bases; junction bases outside the gene matches: 7.